The 15 T cell receptor beta chains presented below share a single source sample, sequenced in a study of blood T cell repertoires in COVID-19. Assay: immunoSEQ multiplex PCR; the TCRdb copy retains only in-frame clones and omits some. The sample holds some 300,000 clones, around 90% seen once. Sequenced input: peripheral blood. The receptors were gathered from a woman between 45 and 65 years old with COVID-19, enrolled during active disease.

The sample holds many counts of this clone. The rearrangement links TRBV5-1 to TRBJ2-1, with TRBD2 identical over 8 bases. V lost 4 bases to trimming and J lost 4 bases; unmatched junction nucleotides: 10. This CDR3 region has 16 residues. In germline, CDR1 is SGHRS, CDR2 YFSETQ. This CDR3 reads CASSLQGIAGYNEQFF. CDR3 DNA sequence: TGCGCCAGCAGCCTTCAAGGGATAGCGGGGTACAATGAGCAGTTCTTC. The full variable domain, completed using reference TRBV5-1 and TRBJ2-1, is KAGVTQTPRYLIKTRGQQVTLSCSPISGHRSVSWYQQTPGQGLQFLFEYFSETQRNKGNFPGRFSGRQFSNSRSEMNVSTLELGDSALYLCASSLQGIAGYNEQFFGPGTRLTVL.

The gene calls are TRBV7-8 and TRBJ1-5; D perhaps matches TRBD1 (5 bases). CDR3 size: 17 residues. The V and J ends lost 8 bases and 4 bases respectively, with 24 bases between them. Germline lookup yields CDR1 SGHVS and CDR2 FQNEAQ. The DNA of the CDR3 is TGTGCCAGCGCACTGAAGACAGCTATAGGGGTAAATCAGCCCCAGCATTTT. Its translation is CASALKTAIGVNQPQHF.

The J gene is TRBJ1-5, the V gene TRBV15; 8 bases are a match to TRBD1. The J segment lost 7 bases and the V segment lost 2 bases, leaving 7 bases of the junction unmatched. The CDR3 has 15 amino acids. Looked up from germline, CDR1 is LNHNV and CDR2 is YYDKDF (reference sequence). The CDR3 DNA sequence: TGTGCCACCAGCAGAATTGACAGGGGTGGACAGCCCCAGCATTTT. It specifies CATSRIDRGGQPQHF.

This clone was observed a single time. This chain links TRBV19 with TRBJ2-7; 8 bases agree with TRBD1. With V trimmed by 5 bases and J by 6 bases, 6 bases remained unmatched. In germline, CDR1 is LNHDA, CDR2 SQIVND (reference sequence). The CDR3 runs 13 residues. CDR3 sequence: CASSWDRPSEQYF. For the CDR3, the DNA is TGTGCCAGTAGTTGGGACAGGCCCTCCGAGCAGTACTTC.

V usage is TRBV1 and J usage is TRBJ2-2; TRBD2, the D gene given by the table, was not confirmed from the DNA. TRBV1 is designated a pseudogene. This CDR3 is 16 amino acids long. CDR3 nucleotide sequence: TGCACCAGCTCTCCCCGGGGAGCGGGAGATGACGGGGAGCTGTTTTTT. Protein product: CTSSPRGAGDDGELFF.

The chain combines TRBV6-5 with TRBJ1-2; 7 bases are shared with TRBD1. The germline V gene has CDR1 MNHEY and CDR2 SVGAGI. Trimming took 5 bases from V and 8 from J; bases not matched to a gene: 5. The CDR3 totals 12 residues. CDR3 sequence (DNA): TGTGCCAGCAGTACTAGACAGGGAGGCTACACCTTC. Translation: CASSTRQGGYTF.

The chain couples TRBV5-6 to TRBJ2-2, with 7 positions matching TRBD1. This CDR3 has 17 amino acids. Germline V CDR1 and CDR2: SGHDT, YYEEEE. Trimming took 3 bases from V and 0 from J; bases not matched to a gene: 8. As DNA, the CDR3 is TGTGCCAGCAGCTGGAAGAAGGGGGCCCCGAACACCGGGGAGCTGTTTTTT. Encoded protein: CASSWKKGAPNTGELFF.

This clone has only one observation. The chain has TRBV4-1 and TRBJ2-2; 13 nucleotides match TRBD2. The CDR3 loop spans 18 amino acids. Trimming cost V 2 bases and J 6 bases; bases outside gene matches: 9. Germline V CDR1 and CDR2: MGHRA, YSYEKL. CDR3 bases: TGCGCCAGCAGCCAACGGACTAGCGGGAGTCCGTTGGCCGGGGAGCTGTTTTTT. Translated: CASSQRTSGSPLAGELFF.

The rearrangement uses TRBV7-9 and TRBJ1-1, with D unclear. Germline V gene sequence: CDR1 SEHNR, CDR2 FQNEAQ (reference sequence). CDR3 length: 14 amino acids. Trimming left V 4 bases short and J 1 base short, with 10 bases between. The CDR3 bases are TGTGCCAGCAGCTATACAGAAGAGAACACTGAAGCTTTCTTT. This codes for CASSYTEENTEAFF.

This rearrangement joins TRBV7-3 to TRBJ1-2, with D unclear. Germline V gene lookup returns CDR1 SGHTA and CDR2 FQGTGA. The germline V and J ends were trimmed by 0 bases and 7 bases, with 9 bases remaining between them. The length of the CDR3 is 13 residues. DNA of the CDR3: TGTGCCAGCAGCTTAACGGGGAGCGGTGGCTACACCTTC. This translates into CASSLTGSGGYTF.

The V gene is TRBV15, the J gene TRBJ2-4; TRBD1 matches at 8 bases. V gave up 3 bases and J gave up 0 bases; unmatched junction bases: 7. There are 17 residues in the CDR3. The germline CDR1 and CDR2 sequences are LNHNV and YYDKDF (reference sequence). This CDR3 reads CATSSLTGGIAKNIQYF. The CDR3 coding sequence is TGTGCCACCAGCAGTTTAACAGGGGGTATAGCCAAAAACATTCAGTACTTC.

This rearrangement joins TRBV5-6 to TRBJ1-3; 7 bases map to TRBD1. The CDR3 is 14 residues long. V shed 4 bases and J 8 bases; nucleotides not matched to a gene: 9. CDR1 is SGHDT, CDR2 YYEEEE, per germline. CDR3 sequence (DNA): TGTGCCAGCAGCCTCTGGGACAGAACTTACACCATATATTTT. Protein: CASSLWDRTYTIYF.

This clone has just one count. The chain couples TRBV7-9 to TRBJ1-5; D is undetermined. The V and J ends lost 4 bases and 4 bases respectively, with 5 bases between them. CDR3 length equals 12 residues. Germline loops: CDR1 SEHNR, CDR2 FQNEAQ (reference sequence). The CDR3 here is CASSSVNQPQHF. In DNA form, the CDR3 reads TGTGCCAGCAGCTCGGTAAATCAGCCCCAGCATTTT. Together with reference TRBV7-9 and TRBJ1-5, the CDR3 gives the full variable domain: DTGVSQNPRHKITKRGQNVTFRCDPISEHNRLYWYRQTLGQGPEFLTYFQNEAQLEKSRLLSDRFSAERPKGSFSTLEIQRTEQGDSAMYLCASSSVNQPQHFGDGTRLSIL.

This clone has only a few counts. The V gene is TRBV4-2, the J gene TRBJ2-7; 9 bases are a match to TRBD2. Germline CDR1 reads LGHNA; CDR2 reads YNFKEQ. The CDR3 contains 16 residues. V was pared by 4 bases and J by 0 bases, with 7 bases of the junction left unmatched. DNA for the CDR3: TGTGCCAGCAGCCGACATAGCGGGGGCAGCTCCTACGAGCAGTACTTC. It translates to CASSRHSGGSSYEQYF.

The chain couples TRBV5-1 to TRBJ2-1; TRBD2 matches 12 bases. In germline, CDR1 is SGHRS, CDR2 YFSETQ. There are 17 residues in the CDR3. J lost 7 bases, V lost 4 bases, and 12 bases had no gene match. The CDR3 reads CASSVTSSGREGNEQFF. CDR3 coding DNA: TGCGCCAGCAGCGTTACATCTAGCGGGAGGGAAGGGAATGAGCAGTTCTTC.